This is a list of T cell receptor beta chains from one sample in a study of cytomegalovirus exposure and HLA in healthy donors. Libraries were prepared by immunoSEQ multiplex PCR; TCRdb keeps only in-frame clonotypes and omits some of them. The sample includes under 170,000 clones, approximately 79% of them seen just once. The source material was PBMCs. These receptors were obtained from a man aged 50 to 59 in good health and CMV-seropositive. Each CDR3 is given with its conserved first and last residue. Each record gives: V gene, CDR3 protein.

v_gene: TRBV6-6
CDR3aa: CASSYGEGPTEAFF

v_gene: TRBV11-3
CDR3aa: CASSLSSGISNEQFF

v_gene: TRBV6-5
CDR3aa: CASMYSGSADTQYF

v_gene: TRBV28
CDR3aa: CASSLAGGGVQPQHF

v_gene: TRBV5-1
CDR3aa: CASSPTGQGGELFF

v_gene: TRBV27
CDR3aa: CATARAGGVYEQYF

v_gene: TRBV5-6
CDR3aa: CASSPVRPTGISTYEQYF

v_gene: TRBV19
CDR3aa: CASSVDRVGTQYF

v_gene: TRBV28
CDR3aa: CASSSNSYGYTF

v_gene: TRBV5-8
CDR3aa: CASSLGQGFRSPLHF

v_gene: TRBV4-1
CDR3aa: CASSQEDGTVRNEQFF

v_gene: TRBV30
CDR3aa: CAWSASFAGELFF

v_gene: TRBV7-9
CDR3aa: CASSPPPRIGNEQFF

v_gene: TRBV28
CDR3aa: CASSPAGGTNTEAFF

v_gene: TRBV28
CDR3aa: CASSPAGGQHGTQYF

v_gene: TRBV28
CDR3aa: CASNQIGTSHNEQFF

v_gene: TRBV2
CDR3aa: CATTTSGIRGGELFF

v_gene: TRBV2
CDR3aa: CASWDRSAGQPQHF

v_gene: TRBV4-1
CDR3aa: CASSQWVRASEKLFF

v_gene: TRBV30
CDR3aa: CAWSRKNTEAFF

v_gene: TRBV7-9
CDR3aa: CASSLGEQGAHYGYTF

v_gene: TRBV5-1
CDR3aa: CASSLGGKGDTQYF

v_gene: TRBV6-5
CDR3aa: CASSGDRGTDTQYF

v_gene: TRBV27
CDR3aa: CASSLYGTRETQYF

v_gene: TRBV27
CDR3aa: CASSLSVYHYNEQFF

v_gene: TRBV6-1
CDR3aa: CASSEGKTLAGAWGQPQHF

v_gene: TRBV5-1
CDR3aa: CASRTPGLAPYNEQFF

v_gene: TRBV4-3
CDR3aa: CASSPPLAGGVETQYF

v_gene: TRBV18
CDR3aa: CASSPPSGQGAEEQYF

v_gene: TRBV6-5
CDR3aa: CASAWFGGTYEQYF

v_gene: TRBV25-1
CDR3aa: CASSELLDSEKLFF

v_gene: TRBV5-6
CDR3aa: CASSLAPGSEYEQYF

v_gene: TRBV28
CDR3aa: CASSFRLAYTDTQYF

v_gene: TRBV28
CDR3aa: CASSPPPGQGNTGELFF

v_gene: TRBV27
CDR3aa: CASSVTGGAYNEQFF